This T cell receptor (beta chain) is from a study of prognosis after radiotherapy for stage I lung cancer. Background on the study: Patients (about 14 men, five or six women) were aged about 50 to 84, median roughly 74 years. No significant progression was observed in approximately 14 patients, whereas a few developed distant metastases a median of approximately seven months after radiotherapy.

Findings of the study overall: Lower Shannon entropy values were found after stereotactic body radiation therapy in patients who developed distant metastases. Frequencies of TRBV and TRBJ gene use reportedly varied by whether patients had metastases.

This clonotype is termed large. What it binds is not known. The junction had 6 bases not matched to a gene; V was cut back by 5 bases and J by 2 bases. The CDR3 contains 16 residues. Per the germline V gene, CDR1 is SGHNT and CDR2 is YENEEA. From genomic DNA, two-round multiplex PCR was used to amplify TCR beta CDR3. Round one of PCR was performed, and it used primers specific to each TRBV and TRBJ gene. TCRdb re-derived calls from the multiplex PCR reads in MiXCR, one entry per CDR3 protein. There are some 15,000 distinct CDR3 sequences in the sample; 55% to 60% occur only once, and about 26% lies in the top ten.

The TCR originated in a donor at least 50 years old with non-small cell lung cancer. This specimen was PBMCs, taken before or after stereotactic body radiation therapy (not recorded which). The J gene is TRBJ2-1, the V gene TRBV11-3; the match to TRBD2 covers 10 bases. CDR3 sequence (DNA): TGTGCCAGCAGCCCTAGGACTAGCGGAACCTACAATGAGCAGTTCTTC. Its translation: CASSPRTSGTYNEQFF.